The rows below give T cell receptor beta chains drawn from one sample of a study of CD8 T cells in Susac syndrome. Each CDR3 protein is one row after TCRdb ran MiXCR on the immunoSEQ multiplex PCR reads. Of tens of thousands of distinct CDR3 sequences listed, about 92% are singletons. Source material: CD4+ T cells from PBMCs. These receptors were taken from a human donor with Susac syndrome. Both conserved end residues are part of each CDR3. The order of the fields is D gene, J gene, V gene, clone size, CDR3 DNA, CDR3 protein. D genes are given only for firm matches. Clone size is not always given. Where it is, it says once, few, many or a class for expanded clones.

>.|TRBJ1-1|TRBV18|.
TGTGCCAGCTCACCTTTTTCTTCCACGGAAGCTTTCTTT
CASSPFSSTEAFF
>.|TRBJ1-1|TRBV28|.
TGTGCCAGCCTCCAGAGGGGTTCTGAAGCTTTCTTT
CASLQRGSEAFF
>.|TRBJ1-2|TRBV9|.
TGTGCCAGCAGCCAAAACCTGGGGTACTATGGCTACACCTTC
CASSQNLGYYGYTF
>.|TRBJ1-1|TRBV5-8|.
TGTGCCAGCCAAGGAGGAGGGGTGCGCAGGAACACTGAAGCTTTCTTT
CASQGGGVRRNTEAFF
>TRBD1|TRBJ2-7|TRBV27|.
TGTGCCAGCAGTTTTGGACAGGGATTCTACGAGCAGTACTTC
CASSFGQGFYEQYF
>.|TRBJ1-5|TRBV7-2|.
TGTGCCAGCAGCTTGAAGGGAGGTGGTCAGCCCCAGCATTTT
CASSLKGGGQPQHF
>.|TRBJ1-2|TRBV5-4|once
TGTGCCAGCAGCTTCGGTGTCCTCTATGGCTACACCTTC
CASSFGVLYGYTF
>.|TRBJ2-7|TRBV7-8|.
TGTGCCAGCAGCCGCCGCCGGGAACCCTACGAGCAGTATTTC
CASSRRREPYEQYF
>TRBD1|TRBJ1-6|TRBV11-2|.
TGTGCCAGCAGCTTACAGACAGGGAAGAATTCACCCCTCCACTTT
CASSLQTGKNSPLHF
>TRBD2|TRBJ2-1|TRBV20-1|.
TGCAGTGCCTCGAACCGGGGGGGTCAGGTTAATGAGCAGTTCTTC
CSASNRGGQVNEQFF
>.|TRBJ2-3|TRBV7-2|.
TGTGCCAGCAGCTTAGCTGGGCCGAGAGATACGCAGTATTTT
CASSLAGPRDTQYF
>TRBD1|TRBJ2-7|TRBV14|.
TGTGCCAGCAGCCAAGCACGGACAGGTGGCGACGAGCAGTACTTC
CASSQARTGGDEQYF
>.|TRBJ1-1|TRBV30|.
TGTGCCAAAACTCAGGAAATGAACACTGAAGCTTTCTTT
CAKTQEMNTEAFF
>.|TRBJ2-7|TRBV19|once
TGTGCCAGTAGTCTCACAGCCTTCTACGAGCAGTACTTC
CASSLTAFYEQYF
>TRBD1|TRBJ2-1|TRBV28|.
TGTGCCAGCAGGGGACAGGGACTCCATGAGCAGTTCTTC
CASRGQGLHEQFF
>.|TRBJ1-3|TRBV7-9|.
TGTGCCAGCAGCTCGAACTCTGGAAACACCATATATTTT
CASSSNSGNTIYF
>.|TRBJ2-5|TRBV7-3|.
TGTGCCAGCAGCATGCACGACCGAGAGACCCAGTACTTC
CASSMHDRETQYF
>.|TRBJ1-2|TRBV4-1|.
TGCGCCAGCAGCCCCTTGATCCCTTATGGCTACACCTTC
CASSPLIPYGYTF
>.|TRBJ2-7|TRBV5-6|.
TGTGCCAGCATAAGGAGGGGACAGTCGGCCTACGAGCAGTACTTC
CASIRRGQSAYEQYF
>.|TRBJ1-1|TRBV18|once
TGTGCCAGCTCACGGGTGACGGTGAACACTGAAGCTTTCTTT
CASSRVTVNTEAFF
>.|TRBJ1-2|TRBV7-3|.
TGTGCCAGCAGCTCACAAGCTAACTATGGCTACACCTTC
CASSSQANYGYTF
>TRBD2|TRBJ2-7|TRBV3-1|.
TGTGCCAGCAGCCAAAGGCGGGGGGGCCGGAGCTACGAGCAGTACTTC
CASSQRRGGRSYEQYF
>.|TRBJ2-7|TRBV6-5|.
TGTGCCAGCAGTCAGGGACCGATCTACGAGCAGTACTTC
CASSQGPIYEQYF
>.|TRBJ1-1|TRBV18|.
TGTGCCAGCTCACCCAGACTTAACACTGAAGCTTTCTTT
CASSPRLNTEAFF
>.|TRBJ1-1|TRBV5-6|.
TGTGCCAGCAGCATCGGACCGACCGAAGAAGCTTTCTTT
CASSIGPTEEAFF
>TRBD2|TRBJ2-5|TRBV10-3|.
TGTGCCATCAGTGACCCGGGACTAGCGGGGGAGAAAAAGACCCAGTACTTC
CAISDPGLAGEKKTQYF
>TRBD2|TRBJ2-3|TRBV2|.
TGTGCCGGAGAAGCGGGGGGGCTCTCAGATACGCAGTATTTT
CAGEAGGLSDTQYF
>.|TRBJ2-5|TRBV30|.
TGTGCCTGGAGTAGGGGCTTCCAAGAGACCCAGTACTTC
CAWSRGFQETQYF
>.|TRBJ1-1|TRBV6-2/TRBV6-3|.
TGTGCCAGCAGTTACATATTGAACACTGAAGCTTTCTTT
CASSYILNTEAFF